These 23 T cell receptor beta chains originate from one sample sequenced in a study of T cell responses to AZD1222 COVID-19 vaccine. Profiling relied on immunoSEQ multiplex PCR, and the TCRdb table lists in-frame clones only, not all of them. The sample has around 120,000 clones; about 91% are singletons. The sample here was peripheral blood, taken 28 days after the second AZD1222 dose. The receptors here all came from an adult who received the AZD1222 COVID-19 vaccine.

The gene calls are TRBV4-2 and TRBJ2-1, with a tentative D call TRBD1 (5 bases). The CDR3 spans 14 residues. Germline assignment: CDR1 LGHNA and CDR2 YNFKEQ. The V and J ends lost 4 bases and 9 bases respectively, with 16 bases between them. CDR3 residues: CASSPSEGAREQFF. CDR3 nucleotides: TGTGCCAGCAGCCCAAGTGAAGGGGCACGTGAGCAGTTCTTC.

The chain recombines TRBV27 with TRBJ1-6, with D possibly TRBD1 on 5 matching bases. With 2 bases removed from V and 10 bases from J, the gap between germline ends came to 12 bases. The germline V gene has CDR1 MNHEY and CDR2 SMNVEV (reference sequence). The CDR3 is made up of 14 amino acids. The CDR3 region has the DNA TGTGCCAGCAGTTTAGGGCAGGGTGGATCACCCCTCCACTTT. Its protein product is CASSLGQGGSPLHF.

This clone was found a few times. The CDR3 nucleotides are TGTGCCAGCAGCCCCCAACTAGCGGGCTCCTACGAGCAGTACTTC. Protein sequence: CASSPQLAGSYEQYF. V is TRBV4-2 and J is TRBJ2-7, with 9 positions matching TRBD2. The ends lost 4 bases at V and 0 bases at J; junction bases unmatched: 4. The CDR3 is 15 amino acids. Germline V CDR1 and CDR2: LGHNA, YNFKEQ.

The rearrangement uses TRBV3-1 (or the pseudogene TRBV3-2) and TRBJ1-6; D is possibly TRBD1 (5 bases). This CDR3 has 15 residues. Germline-derived CDR1 and CDR2 are LGHDT and YNNKEL (reference sequence). V was pared by 2 bases and J by 7 bases, with 12 bases between. The CDR3 loop reads CASSQSQGGNSPLHF. CDR3 in DNA: TGTGCCAGCAGCCAAAGTCAGGGAGGCAATTCACCCCTCCACTTT.

The chain couples TRBV9 to TRBJ2-1; a weak D match, TRBD2 (5 bases). CDR1 and CDR2 from the germline V gene are SGDLS and YYNGEE. Trimming removed 0 bases from V and 3 bases from J, with 16 bases in between. This CDR3 has 17 residues. The CDR3 DNA reads as TGTGCCAGCAGCGTAGAGGGAGCCGGCAGAGGCTACAATGAGCAGTTCTTC. Protein product: CASSVEGAGRGYNEQFF.

For this clone: Other nucleotide sequences from this sample produce the same CDR3. The chain carries TRBV18 and TRBJ1-2; perhaps TRBD1 as D (6 bases). With 6 bases removed from V and 1 base from J, the gap between germline ends came to 9 bases. This CDR3 is 13 amino acids long. Germline V gene data show CDR1 as KGHSH and CDR2 as LQKENI. The CDR3 coding sequence is TGTGCCAGCTCCGAGGACAGTAACTATGGCTACACCTTC. The encoded protein is CASSEDSNYGYTF.

V usage is TRBV5-1 and J usage is TRBJ1-5; D gene ambiguous. CDR1 is SGHRS, CDR2 YFSETQ, per germline. Between the trimmed V and J ends, which lost 6 bases and 0 bases, there was a span of 7 bases. The CDR3 length is 13 residues. The CDR3 DNA sequence: TGCGCCAGCATCCCACATAGCAATCAGCCCCAGCATTTT. It translates to CASIPHSNQPQHF. The full variable domain, its missing parts supplied by reference TRBV5-1 and TRBJ1-5, is KAGVTQTPRYLIKTRGQQVTLSCSPISGHRSVSWYQQTPGQGLQFLFEYFSETQRNKGNFPGRFSGRQFSNSRSEMNVSTLELGDSALYLCASIPHSNQPQHFGDGTRLSIL.

The rearrangement uses TRBV28 and TRBJ1-3; 9 positions match TRBD1. J lost 0 bases, V lost 3 bases, and 6 bases had no gene match. This CDR3 contains 17 residues. The germline V gene has CDR1 MDHEN and CDR2 SYDVKM. CDR3 protein: CASSFRTGGRSGNTIYF. CDR3 nucleotides: TGTGCCAGCAGTTTCCGAACAGGGGGCCGCTCTGGAAACACCATATATTTT. Using reference TRBV28 and TRBJ1-3 for the parts outside the CDR3, the full variable domain is DVKVTQSSRYLVKRTGEKVFLECVQDMDHENMFWYRQDPGLGLRLIYFSYDVKMKEKGDIPEGYSVSREKKERFSLILESASTNQTSMYLCASSFRTGGRSGNTIYFGEGSWLTVV.

The chain combines TRBV5-1 with TRBJ2-1; 8 bases align to TRBD1. Germline V gene sequence: CDR1 SGHRS, CDR2 YFSETQ. CDR3 length equals 14 residues. The V and J ends lost 4 bases and 7 bases, in that order; junction bases with no gene match: 7. In DNA form, the CDR3 reads TGCGCCAGCAGCACCAGGGGGCCGGGGAATGAGCAGTTCTTC. Protein product: CASSTRGPGNEQFF.

Here the CDR3 DNA reads TGTGCCAGTAATACAGGACAGGGGGCTTATTCACCCCTCCACTTT. This translates into CASNTGQGAYSPLHF. J is TRBJ1-6 and V is TRBV19; TRBD1 matches at 11 bases. This CDR3 contains 15 residues. The V and J ends lost 7 bases and 8 bases, in that order; junction bases with no gene match: 7. CDR1 and CDR2 (germline): LNHDA, SQIVND (reference sequence).

The rearrangement joins TRBV7-3 to TRBJ2-3; TRBD1 agrees at 10 bases. Unmatched junction bases numbered 3, after V lost 5 bases and J lost 1 base. Per the germline V gene, CDR1 is SGHTA and CDR2 is FQGTGA. The CDR3 loop spans 15 amino acids. The CDR3 spells CASSPDRGGTDTQYF. For the CDR3, the DNA is TGTGCCAGCAGCCCGGACAGGGGGGGCACAGATACGCAGTATTTT.

This sequence joins TRBV6-1 and TRBJ1-2; maybe TRBD1 (5 bases). The CDR3 loop spans 18 amino acids. CDR1 is MNHNS and CDR2 is SASEGT in the germline V gene. V lost 2 bases, J lost 7 bases, and 26 bases lay in between. CDR3 in amino acids: CASSEIRKDPTPTGGYTF. The CDR3 nucleotides read TGTGCCAGCAGTGAAATCCGGAAGGATCCGACACCTACAGGTGGCTACACCTTC.

This chain connects TRBV2 to TRBJ2-2, with a weak D call TRBD2 (5 bases). V was shortened by 3 bases and J by 2 bases, with 16 bases between the two germline ends. The CDR3 runs to 17 residues. CDR1 is SNHLY and CDR2 is FYNNEI in the germline V gene. This chain's CDR3 is CASSDRLANGNTGELFF. In DNA, the CDR3 is TGTGCCAGCAGTGACCGTCTAGCAAACGGCAACACCGGGGAGCTGTTTTTT.

This clone was observed once. V usage is TRBV4-2 and J usage is TRBJ2-3, with TRBD2 identical over 11 bases. V was pared by 2 bases and J by 3 bases, with 4 bases of the junction left unmatched. The CDR3 is 16 amino acids. Germline V lookup: CDR1 LGHNA, CDR2 YNFKEQ. The CDR3 nucleotides read TGTGCCAGCAGCCAACCCGTAGCGGGAGGGACAGATACGCAGTATTTT. Translation: CASSQPVAGGTDTQYF.

This clone was seen only once. This chain uses TRBV7-2 with TRBJ2-4, with D unclear. Germline CDR1 is SGHTA and CDR2 is FQGNSA. With 5 bases removed from V and 1 base from J, the gap between germline ends came to 12 bases. This CDR3 has 15 residues. The CDR3: CASSALYGAKNIQYF. CDR3 nucleotides: TGTGCCAGCAGCGCACTTTATGGGGCCAAAAACATTCAGTACTTC.

The V call is TRBV7-9, the J call TRBJ1-1; TRBD1 agrees at 10 bases. V lost 5 bases and J lost 7; bases outside the gene matches: 7. The germline V gene has CDR1 SEHNR and CDR2 FQNEAQ (reference sequence). The CDR3 sequence is 14 residues long. The CDR3 DNA reads TGTGCCAGCAGCCACAGGGACAGGGGCGGTGAAGCTTTCTTT. As protein: CASSHRDRGGEAFF. Full variable domain (remainder filled in from reference TRBV7-9 and TRBJ1-1): DTGVSQNPRHKITKRGQNVTFRCDPISEHNRLYWYRQTLGQGPEFLTYFQNEAQLEKSRLLSDRFSAERPKGSFSTLEIQRTEQGDSAMYLCASSHRDRGGEAFFGQGTRLTVV.

The chain couples TRBV9 to TRBJ1-4, with 7 bases matching TRBD1. CDR3 length: 15 residues. V was pared by 3 bases and J by 3 bases, with 5 bases of the junction left unmatched. The germline V gene has CDR1 SGDLS and CDR2 YYNGEE. The CDR3 DNA is TGTGCCAGCAGCGCCGACAGGGATCCTAATGAAAAACTGTTTTTT. It is translated as CASSADRDPNEKLFF. The full variable domain, in which reference TRBV9 and TRBJ1-4 provide the parts outside the CDR3, is DSGVTQTPKHLITATGQRVTLRCSPRSGDLSVYWYQQSLDQGLQFLIQYYNGEERAKGNILERFSAQQFPDLHSELNLSSLELGDSALYFCASSADRDPNEKLFFGSGTQLSVL.

V is TRBV5-6 and J is TRBJ2-7; weak D call: TRBD1 (5 bases). CDR1 SGHDT and CDR2 YYEEEE come from the germline V gene. The CDR3 is 14 residues long. V was trimmed by 3 bases and J by 7 bases, leaving 17 bases between them. The CDR3 region has the DNA TGTGCCAGCAGCTCAAGTCCTACAGGTGAAGAGCAGTACTTC. Protein sequence: CASSSSPTGEEQYF.

CDR3 amino acids: CASSEARSAGVGDTQYF. The CDR3 DNA follows: TGTGCCAGCAGTGAAGCGCGGTCCGCGGGAGTCGGAGATACGCAGTATTTT. The chain is built from TRBV6-1 and TRBJ2-3, with 7 bases fitting TRBD2. V shed 0 bases and J 5 bases; nucleotides not matched to a gene: 11. This CDR3 has 17 amino acids. Germline CDR1 is MNHNS and CDR2 is SASEGT.

A remark on this clone: One end of the junction is discordant with germline, which a read error may explain. V usage is TRBV7-9 and J usage is TRBJ1-1, with TRBD1 matching 8 bases. The CDR3 runs to 15 residues. Per the germline V gene, CDR1 is SEHNR and CDR2 is FQNEAQ (reference sequence). For the CDR3, the DNA is TGTGCCAGCAGCTTAGAACAGGGGGGGAACCCTGAAGCTTTCTTT. Residues: CASSLEQGGNPEAFF. Full variable domain (outside the CDR3, taken from reference TRBV7-9 and TRBJ1-1): DTGVSQNPRHKITKRGQNVTFRCDPISEHNRLYWYRQTLGQGPEFLTYFQNEAQLEKSRLLSDRFSAERPKGSFSTLEIQRTEQGDSAMYLCASSLEQGGNPEAFFGQGTRLTVV.

The V and J genes are TRBV6-4 and TRBJ1-4; 9 bases fit TRBD1. With 6 bases clipped from V and 10 bases from J, the junction kept 6 bases outside the gene matches. Germline V gene lookup returns CDR1 MRHNA and CDR2 SNTAGT. The CDR3 totals 13 residues. For the CDR3, the DNA is TGTGCCAGCAGGGAGACGACAGGGGGAAAACTGTTTTTT. This sequence encodes CASRETTGGKLFF.

V is TRBV28 and J is TRBJ2-1; D gene ambiguous. This CDR3 has 16 residues. Germline CDR1 MDHEN, CDR2 SYDVKM. V was pared by 7 bases and J by 1 base, with 17 bases between. The CDR3 DNA reads TGTGCCAGCACCCGTGACATCATAGGATCCTACAATGAGCAGTTCTTC. Amino acid sequence: CASTRDIIGSYNEQFF.

This clone was seen a single time. The genes are TRBV7-9 and TRBJ1-5; no clear D. Trimming removed 5 bases from V and 4 bases from J, with 6 bases in between. The CDR3 consists of 12 residues. Germline loops: CDR1 SEHNR, CDR2 FQNEAQ (reference sequence). CDR3 protein: CASSIQNQPQHF. In nucleotides, the CDR3 is TGTGCCAGCAGCATCCAAAATCAGCCCCAGCATTTT.